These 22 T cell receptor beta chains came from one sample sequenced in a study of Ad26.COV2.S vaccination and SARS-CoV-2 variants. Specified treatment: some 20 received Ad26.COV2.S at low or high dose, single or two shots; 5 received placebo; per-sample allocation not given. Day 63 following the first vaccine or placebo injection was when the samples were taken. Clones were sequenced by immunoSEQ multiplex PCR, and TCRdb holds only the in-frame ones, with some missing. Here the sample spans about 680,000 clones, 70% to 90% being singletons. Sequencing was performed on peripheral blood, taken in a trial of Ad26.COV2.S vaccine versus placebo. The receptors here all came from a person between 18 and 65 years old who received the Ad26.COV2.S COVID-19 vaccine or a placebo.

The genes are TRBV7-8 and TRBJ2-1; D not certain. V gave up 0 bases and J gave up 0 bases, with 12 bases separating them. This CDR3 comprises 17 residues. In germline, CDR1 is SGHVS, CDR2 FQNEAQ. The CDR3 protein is CASSLAWAPSSYNEQFF. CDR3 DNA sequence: TGTGCCAGCAGCTTAGCCTGGGCCCCAAGCTCCTACAATGAGCAGTTCTTC.

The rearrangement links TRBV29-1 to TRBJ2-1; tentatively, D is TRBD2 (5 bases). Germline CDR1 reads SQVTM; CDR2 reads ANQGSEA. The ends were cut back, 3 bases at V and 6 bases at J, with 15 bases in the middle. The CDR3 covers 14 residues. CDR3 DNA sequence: TGCAGCGTTGATAGGGCCAGCGGCGGCAATGAGCAGTTCTTC. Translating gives CSVDRASGGNEQFF.

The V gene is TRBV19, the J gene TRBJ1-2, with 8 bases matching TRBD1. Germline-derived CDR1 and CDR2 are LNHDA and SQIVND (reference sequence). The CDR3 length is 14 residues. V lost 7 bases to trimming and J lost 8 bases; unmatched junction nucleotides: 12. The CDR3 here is CASTLDRAGLGYTF. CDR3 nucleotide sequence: TGTGCCAGTACCCTGGACAGGGCGGGGCTCGGCTACACCTTC.

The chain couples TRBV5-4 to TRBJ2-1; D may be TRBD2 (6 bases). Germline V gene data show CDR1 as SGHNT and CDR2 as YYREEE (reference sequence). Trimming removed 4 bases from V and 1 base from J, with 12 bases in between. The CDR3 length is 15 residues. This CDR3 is CASSHDGGSYNEQFF. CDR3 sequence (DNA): TGTGCCAGCAGCCACGACGGGGGATCCTACAATGAGCAGTTCTTC.

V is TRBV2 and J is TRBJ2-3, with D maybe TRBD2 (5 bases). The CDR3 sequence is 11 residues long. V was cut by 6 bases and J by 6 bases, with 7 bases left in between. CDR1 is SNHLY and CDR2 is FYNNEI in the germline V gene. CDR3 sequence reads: CASRVADTQYF. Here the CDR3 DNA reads TGTGCCAGCAGAGTAGCGGATACGCAGTATTTT.

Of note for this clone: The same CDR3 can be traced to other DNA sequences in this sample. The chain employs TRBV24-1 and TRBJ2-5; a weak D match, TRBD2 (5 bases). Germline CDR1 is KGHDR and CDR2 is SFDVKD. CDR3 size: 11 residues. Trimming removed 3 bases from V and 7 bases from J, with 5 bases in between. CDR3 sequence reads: CATSDGGTQYF. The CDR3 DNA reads TGTGCCACCAGTGATGGAGGGACCCAGTACTTC.

CDR3 DNA: TGTGCCAGCAGCCAAGGACAGGGGCCTCAGCCCCAGCATTTT. Its protein is CASSQGQGPQPQHF. The chain employs TRBV4-2 and TRBJ1-5; 8 nucleotides match TRBD1. CDR1 and CDR2 (germline): LGHNA, YNFKEQ. This CDR3 comprises 14 residues. With V trimmed by 1 base and J by 6 bases, 2 bases remained unmatched.

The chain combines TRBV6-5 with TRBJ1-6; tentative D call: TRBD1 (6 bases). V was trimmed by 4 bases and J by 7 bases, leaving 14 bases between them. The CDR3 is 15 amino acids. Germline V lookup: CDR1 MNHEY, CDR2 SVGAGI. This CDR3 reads CASSLALQGNSPLHF. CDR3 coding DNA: TGTGCCAGCAGTTTAGCTCTACAGGGAAATTCACCCCTCCACTTT.

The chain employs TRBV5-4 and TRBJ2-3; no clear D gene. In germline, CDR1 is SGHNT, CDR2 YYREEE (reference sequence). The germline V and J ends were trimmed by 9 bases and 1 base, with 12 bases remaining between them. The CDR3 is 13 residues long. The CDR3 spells CATSSLRTDTQYF. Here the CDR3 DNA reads TGTGCCACCTCATCCCTCCGCACAGATACGCAGTATTTT.

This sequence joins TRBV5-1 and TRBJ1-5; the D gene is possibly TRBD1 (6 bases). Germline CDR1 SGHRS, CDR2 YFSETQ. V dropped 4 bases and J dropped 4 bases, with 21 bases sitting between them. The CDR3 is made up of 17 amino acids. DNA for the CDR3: TGCGCCAGCAGCCCGGGCCAGGACAGCCTCGGTAATCAGCCCCAGCATTTT. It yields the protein CASSPGQDSLGNQPQHF.

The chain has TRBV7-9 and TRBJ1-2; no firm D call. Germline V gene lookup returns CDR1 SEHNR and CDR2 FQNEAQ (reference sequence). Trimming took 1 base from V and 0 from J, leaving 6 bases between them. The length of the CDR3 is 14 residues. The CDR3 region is CASSLDNSNYGYTF. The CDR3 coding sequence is TGTGCCAGCAGCTTAGACAATTCTAACTATGGCTACACCTTC.

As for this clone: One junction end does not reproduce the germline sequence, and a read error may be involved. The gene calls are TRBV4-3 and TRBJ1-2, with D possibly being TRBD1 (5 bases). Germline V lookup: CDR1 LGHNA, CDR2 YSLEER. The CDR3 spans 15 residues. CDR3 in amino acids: CASSQDERGNSGYTF. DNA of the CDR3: TGCGCCAGCAGCCAAGATGAGCGGGGGAACTCTGGCTACACCTTC.

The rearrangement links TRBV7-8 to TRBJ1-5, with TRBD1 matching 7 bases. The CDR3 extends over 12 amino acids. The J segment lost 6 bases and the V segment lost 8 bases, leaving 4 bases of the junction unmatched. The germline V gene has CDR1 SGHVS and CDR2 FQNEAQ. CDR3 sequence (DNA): TGTGCCAGCCAGAACAGGGGTCAGCCCCAGCATTTT. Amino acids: CASQNRGQPQHF.

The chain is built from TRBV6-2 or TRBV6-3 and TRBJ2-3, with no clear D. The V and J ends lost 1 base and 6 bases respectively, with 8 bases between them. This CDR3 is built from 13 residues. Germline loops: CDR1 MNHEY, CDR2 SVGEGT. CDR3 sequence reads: CASSYYNLDTQYF. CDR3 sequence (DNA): TGTGCCAGCAGTTACTATAATTTGGATACGCAGTATTTT.

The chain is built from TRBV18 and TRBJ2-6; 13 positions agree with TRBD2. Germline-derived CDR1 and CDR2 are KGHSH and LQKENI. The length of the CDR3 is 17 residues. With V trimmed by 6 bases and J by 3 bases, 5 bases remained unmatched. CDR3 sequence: CASSPGLAGFGANVLTF. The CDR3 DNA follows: TGTGCCAGCTCGCCGGGACTAGCGGGATTTGGGGCCAACGTCCTGACTTTC.

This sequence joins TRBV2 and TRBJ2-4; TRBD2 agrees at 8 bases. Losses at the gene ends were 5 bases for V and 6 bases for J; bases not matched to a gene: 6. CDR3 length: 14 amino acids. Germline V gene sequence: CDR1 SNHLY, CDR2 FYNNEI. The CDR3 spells CASSPGLALNIQYF. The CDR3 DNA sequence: TGTGCCAGCAGTCCCGGACTAGCTTTAAACATTCAGTACTTC. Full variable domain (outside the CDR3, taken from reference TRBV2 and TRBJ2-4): EPEVTQTPSHQVTQMGQEVILRCVPISNHLYFYWYRQILGQKVEFLVSFYNNEISEKSEIFDDQFSVERPDGSNFTLKIRSTKLEDSAMYFCASSPGLALNIQYFGAGTRLSVL.

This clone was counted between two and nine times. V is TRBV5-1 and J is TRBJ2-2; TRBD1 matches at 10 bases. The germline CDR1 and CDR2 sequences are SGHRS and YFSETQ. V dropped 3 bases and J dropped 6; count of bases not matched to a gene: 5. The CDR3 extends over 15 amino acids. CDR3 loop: CASSSGTGDSGELFF. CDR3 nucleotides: TGCGCCAGCAGCTCCGGGACAGGGGATTCCGGGGAGCTGTTTTTT.

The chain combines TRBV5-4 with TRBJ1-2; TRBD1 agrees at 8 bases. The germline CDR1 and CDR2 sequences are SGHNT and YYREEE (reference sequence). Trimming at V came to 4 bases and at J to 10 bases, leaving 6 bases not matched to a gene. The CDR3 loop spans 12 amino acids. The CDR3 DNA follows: TGTGCCAGCAGCCCGGGACAGGCGATCTACACCTTC. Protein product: CASSPGQAIYTF.

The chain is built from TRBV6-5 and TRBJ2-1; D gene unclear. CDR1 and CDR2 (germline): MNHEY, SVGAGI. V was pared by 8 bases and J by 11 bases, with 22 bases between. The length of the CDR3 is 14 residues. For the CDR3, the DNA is TGTGCCAGCCGGGCGCGGCCCTTGGAAGCCCAGCAGTTCTTC. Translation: CASRARPLEAQQFF.

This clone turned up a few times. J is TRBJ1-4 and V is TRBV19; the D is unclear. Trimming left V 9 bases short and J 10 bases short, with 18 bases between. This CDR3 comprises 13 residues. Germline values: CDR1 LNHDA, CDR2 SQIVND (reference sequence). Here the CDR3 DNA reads TGTGCCAGCCAGGACCAGGATTCCGGAAAACTGTTTTTT. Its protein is CASQDQDSGKLFF.

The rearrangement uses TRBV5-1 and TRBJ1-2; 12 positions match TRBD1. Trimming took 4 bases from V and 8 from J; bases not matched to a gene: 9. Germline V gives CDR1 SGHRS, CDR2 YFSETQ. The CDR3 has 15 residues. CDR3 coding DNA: TGCGCCAGCAGCATTCCGGGACAGGGGGCTGGGGGCTACACCTTC. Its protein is CASSIPGQGAGGYTF.

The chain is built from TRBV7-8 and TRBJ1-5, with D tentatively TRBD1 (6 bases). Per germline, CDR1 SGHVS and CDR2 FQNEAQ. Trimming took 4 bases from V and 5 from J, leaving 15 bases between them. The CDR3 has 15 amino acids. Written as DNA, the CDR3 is TGTGCCAGCAGCTCAATCGGCAGGGGTGATCAGCCCCAGCATTTT. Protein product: CASSSIGRGDQPQHF.